This TCR beta chain was sequenced during a study of T-cell memory formation after mild COVID-19. TCRdb reprocessed the 5' RACE reads with MiXCR, giving one entry per CDR3 protein. The sample carries hundreds of thousands of distinct CDR3 sequences, nearly 25% recorded once. Study-wide results and caveats: The second-wave clones peaking on day 37 were not confirmed as SARS-CoV-2-specific.

Looked up from germline, CDR1 is MGHDK and CDR2 is SYGVNS. V lost 5 bases to trimming and J lost 0 bases; unmatched junction nucleotides: 7. The CDR3 is 17 residues long. About this clonotype itself: Antigen specificity is unknown.

The receptor was derived from an adult woman who had mild COVID-19 (a few samples of this study predate the infection). Cell type and time point are not known. The chain carries TRBV25-1 and TRBJ2-1, with 10 bases aligning to TRBD2. The sequenced sample consisted of PBMCs or a T cell subset sorted from them (not recorded which). CDR3: CASSLSIAGGSYNEQFF. The CDR3 region has the DNA TGTGCCAGCAGTCTTTCCATAGCGGGGGGCTCCTACAATGAGCAGTTCTTC.